The rows below give T cell receptor beta chains drawn from one sample of a study of T cell repertoires in cytomegalovirus infection. TCRdb processed the reads anew with MiXCR; each CDR3 protein has one entry. Altogether some 700,000 distinct CDR3 sequences are present, roughly 30% being singletons, with the ten largest covering 15% to 20%. These receptors' antigens are unknown. This material consisted of cultured PBMCs, taken from culture after CMV antigen stimulation. These receptors all stem from a human donor in good health (CMV status not recorded). Some clones in this sample may be carry-over from other donors' samples. Each CDR3 is given with its conserved first and last residue. D genes are given only for firm matches. The size field is filled for only some rows; it gives once, few, many or a size class.

>many|TRBJ2-1|TRBV6-1|TRBD2
TGTGCCAGCAGTGAGAGACGGGGGGGCCGTGAGCAGTTCTTC
CASSERRGGREQFF
>few|TRBJ2-5|TRBV6-6|TRBD1
TGTGCCAGCAGTAAAGGACAGGGGGCTGGTGGGACCCAGTACTTC
CASSKGQGAGGTQYF
>.|TRBJ1-5|TRBV19|.
TGTGCCAGTAGTACGGACAATCAGCCCCAGCATTTT
CASSTDNQPQHF
>.|TRBJ1-2|TRBV10-3|.
TGTGCCATCAGTGAGTCGACATCATATGGCTACACCTTC
CAISESTSYGYTF
>few|TRBJ2-4|TRBV27|.
TGTGCCAGCAGTTCCCTAGACAGAGCCAAAAACATTCAGTACTTC
CASSSLDRAKNIQYF
>.|TRBJ2-1|TRBV2|.
TGTGCCAGCAGTGAACTTCGAGGTATCGATGAGCAGTTCTTC
CASSELRGIDEQFF
>many|TRBJ2-3|TRBV7-2|.
TGTGCCAGCAGCTTAAGGTTATCAGATACGCAGTATTTT
CASSLRLSDTQYF
>.|TRBJ2-6|TRBV2|.
TGTGCCAGCACCGAGACGGCGGGGGCCCCCTCTGGGGCCAACGTCCTGACTTTC
CASTETAGAPSGANVLTF
>.|TRBJ2-2|TRBV11-2|.
TGTGCCAGCAGTTTGTCGGCGAACACCGGGGAGCTGTTTTTT
CASSLSANTGELFF
>.|TRBJ1-3|TRBV7-6|.
TGTGCCAGCAGCTTAGGCCTGCCGTCCATATATTTT
CASSLGLPSIYF
>.|TRBJ1-5|TRBV27|.
TGTGCCAGACCAGGGGGCAATCAGCCCCAGCATTTT
CARPGGNQPQHF
>few|TRBJ1-1|TRBV6-1|.
TGTGCCAGCAGTGTCGGAGACGCAACGAATAGGATCATGAACACTGAAGCTTTCTTT
CASSVGDATNRIMNTEAFF
>.|TRBJ2-7|TRBV2|.
TGTGCCAGCAACGATGGGGTGGCAACTCTCGAGCAGTACTTC
CASNDGVATLEQYF
>few|TRBJ2-3|TRBV14|.
TGTGCCAGCAGCATCACCACAGATACGCAGTATTTT
CASSITTDTQYF
>many|TRBJ1-5|TRBV12-3/TRBV12-4|TRBD1
TGTGCCAGCAGCGGACAGGGTGGTCAGCCCCAGCATTTT
CASSGQGGQPQHF
>few|TRBJ2-2|TRBV6-6|.
TGTGCCAGCAGTTGGGCTGAGATACGGGAGCTGTTTTTT
CASSWAEIRELFF
>.|TRBJ2-3|TRBV6-1|.
TGTGCCAGCAGTGAAGCGCGGAGAGATACGCAGTATTTT
CASSEARRDTQYF
>few|TRBJ1-6|TRBV5-5|.
TGTGCCAGCAGTCGTAATTCACCCCTCCACTTT
CASSRNSPLHF
>few|TRBJ1-5|TRBV11-3|.
TGTGCCAGCAGCTTGCGCCGGTGGCAGCCCCAGCATTTT
CASSLRRWQPQHF
>few|TRBJ2-1|TRBV12-3/TRBV12-4|TRBD2
TGTGCCAGCAGTTTCGCGGGGGGGGGAGCAACCCGGCGCCCGTTCTTC
CASSFAGGGATRRPFF
>.|TRBJ2-7|TRBV10-3|TRBD2
TGTGCCATCAGTGAGTCCCTAGCGGGAGGCGACGAGCAGTACTTC
CAISESLAGGDEQYF
>.|TRBJ2-2|TRBV19|TRBD2
TGTGCCAGTAAACCAGCGGGATCGTCAGGGGAGCTGTTTTTT
CASKPAGSSGELFF
>.|TRBJ2-4|TRBV7-2|TRBD2
TGTGCCAGCAGCTCAGGGACTAGCAAAAACATTCAGTACTTC
CASSSGTSKNIQYF
>.|TRBJ2-3|TRBV29-1|.
TGCAGCGGCCTAGGCGGGGCGACAGATACGCAGTATTTT
CSGLGGATDTQYF
>few|TRBJ2-5|TRBV15|.
TGTGCCACCAGCGGGGGGACGGAGACCCAGTACTTC
CATSGGTETQYF
>many|TRBJ2-3|TRBV11-2|TRBD1
TGTGCCAGCAGCCAAGTCAGGGGGACGCAGTATTTT
CASSQVRGTQYF
>few|TRBJ2-5|TRBV5-4|.
TGTGCCAGCAGCTTCGAGAAGGAGACCCAGTACTTC
CASSFEKETQYF
>.|TRBJ2-7|TRBV7-9|.
TGTGCCAGCAGCTTAACAAAGGCAGGGGGAGGCGAGCAGTACTTC
CASSLTKAGGGEQYF
>.|TRBJ2-7|TRBV28|.
TGTGCCAGCAGGCTTATGGGATGGAGGGGGCGACCTCACGAGCAGTACTTC
CASRLMGWRGRPHEQYF
>.|TRBJ2-1|TRBV11-3|TRBD2
TGTGCCAGCAGCTCCGGACTAGCGGGGTCCCATGAGCAGTTCTTC
CASSSGLAGSHEQFF
>.|TRBJ2-7|TRBV11-2|TRBD1
TGTGCCAGCAGCTTAGGAACCCCACAGGGGACCAACGAGCAGTACTTC
CASSLGTPQGTNEQYF
>.|TRBJ2-1|TRBV20-1|TRBD2
TGCAGTGCTCTTCTAGCGGGGGGCTACAATGAGCAGTTCTTC
CSALLAGGYNEQFF
>few|TRBJ2-5|TRBV18|.
TGTGCCAGCTCACCGGCGCGGGGTTTAGAGACCCAGTACTTC
CASSPARGLETQYF
>.|TRBJ1-1|TRBV6-8|.
TGTGCCAGCCGACGGGGGGGTGACACTGAAGCTTTCTTT
CASRRGGDTEAFF
>few|TRBJ2-3|TRBV11-2|.
TGTGCCAGCAGCTTAGGATCGCGCGGCACAGATACGCAGTATTTT
CASSLGSRGTDTQYF
>.|TRBJ2-1|TRBV27|.
TGTGCCAGCAGTTTAGTGGGGACGCCTAGTCATGGTGAGCAGTTCTTC
CASSLVGTPSHGEQFF
>.|TRBJ2-7|TRBV7-9|.
TGTGCCAGCAGCGCCTCCGCCAGGGAGTACGAGCAGTACTTC
CASSASAREYEQYF
>.|TRBJ1-5|TRBV28|TRBD1
TGTGCCAGCAGTACCGAACAGGGGGGCAATCAGCCCCAGCATTTT
CASSTEQGGNQPQHF
>.|TRBJ1-1|TRBV20-1|.
TGCAGTGCTAGAACAGCCGGATTTGGGAACACTGAAGCTTTCTTT
CSARTAGFGNTEAFF
>many|TRBJ2-1|TRBV7-2|.
TGTGCCAGCAGCTTAGCGGTCTGGGACGGGTACAATGAGCAGTTCTTC
CASSLAVWDGYNEQFF
>.|TRBJ1-5|TRBV27|TRBD1
TGTGCCAGCAGTTTTAAAGCGGACAGGGTAGTTGGGTGGGGTCAGCCCCAGCATTTT
CASSFKADRVVGWGQPQHF
>many|TRBJ1-2|TRBV7-2|.
TGTGCCAGCCAGCCGAGGCAGGGGTCGGAAGGCTACACCTTC
CASQPRQGSEGYTF
>.|TRBJ1-2|TRBV28|TRBD1
TGTGCCAGCAGTTTTATCGGACAGGGCGATGGCTACACCTTC
CASSFIGQGDGYTF
>.|TRBJ2-3|TRBV7-6|.
TGTGCCAGCAGCCGGGGGAACAGTGCGCAGTATTTT
CASSRGNSAQYF
>.|TRBJ2-5|TRBV27|TRBD1
TGTGCCAGCAGTTCCCCGGGACAGGGGTGGAAGACCCAGTACTTC
CASSSPGQGWKTQYF